This T cell receptor beta chain is from a study of T-cell reconstitution after alpha-beta-depleted transplantation in children. The germline gives CDR1 WNHNN, CDR2 SYGVQD (reference sequence). V gave up 7 bases and J gave up 2 bases, with 11 bases separating them. CDR3 length equals 13 residues. Unique molecular identifiers featured in how the TCRbeta library was prepared. From the PCR reads, TCRdb called clonotypes with MiXCR, one entry per CDR3 protein. The sample shows about 540,000 distinct CDR3 sequences, 15% to 20% of them seen only once. The source of this sequence is a human donor who donated a stem cell graft to a child with acute lymphoblastic leukemia. The chain joins TRBV10-1 to TRBJ1-1; tentative D call: TRBD1 (6 bases). The sequenced sample was PBMCs from the stem cell graft donor, obtained from the stem cell graft. CDR3 residues: CASTNRVNTEAFF. CDR3 nucleotides: TGCGCCAGCACTAACAGGGTAAACACTGAAGCTTTCTTT.